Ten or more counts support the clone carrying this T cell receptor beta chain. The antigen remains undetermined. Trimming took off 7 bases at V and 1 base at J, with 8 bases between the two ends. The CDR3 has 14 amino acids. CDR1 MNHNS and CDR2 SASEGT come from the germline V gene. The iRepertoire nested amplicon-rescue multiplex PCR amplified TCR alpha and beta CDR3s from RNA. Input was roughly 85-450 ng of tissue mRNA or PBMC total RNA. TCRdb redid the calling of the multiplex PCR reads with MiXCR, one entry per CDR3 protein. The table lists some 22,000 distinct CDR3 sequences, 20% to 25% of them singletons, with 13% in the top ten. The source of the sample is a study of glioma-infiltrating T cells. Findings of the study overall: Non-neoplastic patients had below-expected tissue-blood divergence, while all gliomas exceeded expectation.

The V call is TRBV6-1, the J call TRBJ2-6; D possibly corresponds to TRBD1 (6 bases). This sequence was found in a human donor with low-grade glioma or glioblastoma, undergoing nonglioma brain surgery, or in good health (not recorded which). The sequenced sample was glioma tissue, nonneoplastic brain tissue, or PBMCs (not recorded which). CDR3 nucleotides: TGTGCCAGCAAACAGGGTTCTGGGGCCAACGTCCTGACTTTC. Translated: CASKQGSGANVLTF.